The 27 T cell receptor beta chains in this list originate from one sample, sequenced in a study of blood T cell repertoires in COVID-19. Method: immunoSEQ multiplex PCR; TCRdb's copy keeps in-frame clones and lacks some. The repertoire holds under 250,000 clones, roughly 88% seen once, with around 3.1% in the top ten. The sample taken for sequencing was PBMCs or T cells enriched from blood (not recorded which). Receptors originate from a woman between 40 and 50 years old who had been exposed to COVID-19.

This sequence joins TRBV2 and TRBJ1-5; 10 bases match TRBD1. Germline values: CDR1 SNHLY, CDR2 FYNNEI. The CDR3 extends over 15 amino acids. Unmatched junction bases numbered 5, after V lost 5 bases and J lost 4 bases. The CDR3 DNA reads TGTGCCAGCAGTCGGACAGGGGGACTAAATCAGCCCCAGCATTTT. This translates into CASSRTGGLNQPQHF.

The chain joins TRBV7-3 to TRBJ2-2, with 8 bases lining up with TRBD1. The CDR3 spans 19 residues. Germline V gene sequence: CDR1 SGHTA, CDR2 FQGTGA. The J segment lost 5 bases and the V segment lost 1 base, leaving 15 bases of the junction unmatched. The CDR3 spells CASSLRAPTGGTMTGELFF. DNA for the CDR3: TGTGCCAGCAGCTTAAGGGCCCCAACAGGGGGTACTATGACCGGGGAGCTGTTTTTT.

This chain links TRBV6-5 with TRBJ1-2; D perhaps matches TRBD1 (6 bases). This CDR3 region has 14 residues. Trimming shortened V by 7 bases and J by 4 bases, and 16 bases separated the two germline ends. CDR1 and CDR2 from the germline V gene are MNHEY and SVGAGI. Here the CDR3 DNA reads TGTGCCAGCATTCCCCAGGGGTACGGCTATGGCTACACCTTC. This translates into CASIPQGYGYGYTF.

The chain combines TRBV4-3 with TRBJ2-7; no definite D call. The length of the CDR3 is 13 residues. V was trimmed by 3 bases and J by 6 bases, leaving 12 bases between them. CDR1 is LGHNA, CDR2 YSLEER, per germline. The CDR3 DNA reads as TGCGCCAGCAGCCACTACCTAGGCAGCGAGCAGTACGTC. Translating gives CASSHYLGSEQYV.

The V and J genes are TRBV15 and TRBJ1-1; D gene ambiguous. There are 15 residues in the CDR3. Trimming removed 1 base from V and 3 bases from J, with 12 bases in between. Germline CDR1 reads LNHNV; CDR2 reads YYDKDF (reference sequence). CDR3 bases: TGTGCCACCAGCAGAGGCGGGAGGAGGGACACTGAAGCTTTCTTT. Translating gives CATSRGGRRDTEAFF.

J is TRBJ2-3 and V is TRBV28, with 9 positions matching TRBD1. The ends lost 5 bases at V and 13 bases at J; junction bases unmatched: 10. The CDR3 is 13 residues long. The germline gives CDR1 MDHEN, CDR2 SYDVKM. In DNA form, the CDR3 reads TGTGCCAGCAGTCCGAGTAACAGGGGGCTGGAGTATTTT. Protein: CASSPSNRGLEYF.

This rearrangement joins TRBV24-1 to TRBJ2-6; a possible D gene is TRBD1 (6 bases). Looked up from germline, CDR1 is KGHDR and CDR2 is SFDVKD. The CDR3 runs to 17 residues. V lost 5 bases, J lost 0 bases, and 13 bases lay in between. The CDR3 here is CATSGTGQSSGANVLTF. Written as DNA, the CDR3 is TGTGCCACCAGTGGAACGGGACAAAGCTCTGGGGCCAACGTCCTGACTTTC.

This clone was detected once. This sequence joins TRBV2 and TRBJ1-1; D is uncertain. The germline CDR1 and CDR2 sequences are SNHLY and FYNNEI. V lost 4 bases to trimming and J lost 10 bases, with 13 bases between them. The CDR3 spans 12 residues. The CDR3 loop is CASSASLIGAFF. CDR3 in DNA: TGTGCCAGCAGTGCCTCTCTCATCGGAGCTTTCTTT.

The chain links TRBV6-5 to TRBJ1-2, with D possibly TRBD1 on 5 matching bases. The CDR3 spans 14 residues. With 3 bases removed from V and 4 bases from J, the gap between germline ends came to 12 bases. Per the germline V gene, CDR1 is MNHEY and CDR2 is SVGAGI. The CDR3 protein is CASSYRQGPYGYTF. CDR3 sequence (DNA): TGTGCCAGCAGTTATCGGCAGGGCCCCTATGGCTACACCTTC.

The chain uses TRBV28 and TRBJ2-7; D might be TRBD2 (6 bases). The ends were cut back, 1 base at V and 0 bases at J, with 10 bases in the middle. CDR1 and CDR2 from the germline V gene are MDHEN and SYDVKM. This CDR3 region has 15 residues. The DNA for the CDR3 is TGTGCCAGCAGTTTATCGGCGGGGAGCTCCTACGAGCAGTACTTC. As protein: CASSLSAGSSYEQYF. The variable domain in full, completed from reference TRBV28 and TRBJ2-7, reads DVKVTQSSRYLVKRTGEKVFLECVQDMDHENMFWYRQDPGLGLRLIYFSYDVKMKEKGDIPEGYSVSREKKERFSLILESASTNQTSMYLCASSLSAGSSYEQYFGPGTRLTVT.

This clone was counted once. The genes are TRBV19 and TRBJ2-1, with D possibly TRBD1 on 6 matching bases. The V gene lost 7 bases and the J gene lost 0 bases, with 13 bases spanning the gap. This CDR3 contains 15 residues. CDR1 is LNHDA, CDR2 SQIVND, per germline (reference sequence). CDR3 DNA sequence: TGTGCCAGTACCTTACAGGGTAGCTCCTACAATGAGCAGTTCTTC. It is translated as CASTLQGSSYNEQFF.

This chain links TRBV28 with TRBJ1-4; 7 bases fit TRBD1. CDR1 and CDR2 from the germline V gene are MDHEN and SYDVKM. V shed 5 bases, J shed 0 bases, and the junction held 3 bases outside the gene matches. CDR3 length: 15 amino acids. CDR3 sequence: CASSLDRATNEKLFF. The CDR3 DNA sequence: TGTGCCAGCAGTCTCGACAGGGCAACTAATGAAAAACTGTTTTTT.

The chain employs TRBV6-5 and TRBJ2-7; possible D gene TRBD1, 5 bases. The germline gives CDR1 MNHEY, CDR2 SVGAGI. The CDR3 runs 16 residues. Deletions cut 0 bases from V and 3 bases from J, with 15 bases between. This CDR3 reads CASSYSRGHEVYEQYF. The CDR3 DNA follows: TGTGCCAGCAGTTACTCGAGAGGACATGAGGTCTACGAGCAGTACTTC.

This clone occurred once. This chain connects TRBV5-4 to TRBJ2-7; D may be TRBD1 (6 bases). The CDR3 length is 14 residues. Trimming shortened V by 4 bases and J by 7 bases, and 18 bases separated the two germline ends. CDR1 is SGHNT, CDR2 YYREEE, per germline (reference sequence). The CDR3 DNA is TGTGCCAGCAGCCCCCGGACCGCCCAGGGGGAGCAGTACTTC. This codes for CASSPRTAQGEQYF.

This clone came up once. The CDR3 region is CASSSYTGYTF. In DNA, the CDR3 is TGTGCCAGCAGTTCCTATACCGGCTACACCTTC. The rearrangement uses TRBV28 and TRBJ1-2; no definite D call. CDR3 size: 11 residues. Germline V gene lookup returns CDR1 MDHEN and CDR2 SYDVKM. V was shortened by 4 bases and J by 8 bases, with 8 bases between the two germline ends.

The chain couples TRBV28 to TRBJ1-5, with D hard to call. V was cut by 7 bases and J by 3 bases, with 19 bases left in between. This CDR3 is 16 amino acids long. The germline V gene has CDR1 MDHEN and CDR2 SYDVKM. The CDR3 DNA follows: TGTGCCAGCATCCCACCAGGACTTCCACTCAATCAGCCCCAGCATTTT. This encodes CASIPPGLPLNQPQHF.

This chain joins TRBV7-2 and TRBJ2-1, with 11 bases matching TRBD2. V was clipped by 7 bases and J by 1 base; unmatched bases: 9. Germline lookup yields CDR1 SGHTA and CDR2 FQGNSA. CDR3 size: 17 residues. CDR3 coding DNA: TGTGCCAGCACCCTGGGACTAGCGGTTGGGTCCTACAATGAGCAGTTCTTC. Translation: CASTLGLAVGSYNEQFF. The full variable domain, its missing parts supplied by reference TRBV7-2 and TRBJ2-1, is GAGVSQSPSNKVTEKGKDVELRCDPISGHTALYWYRQSLGQGLEFLIYFQGNSAPDKSGLPSDRFSAERTGGSVSTLTIQRTQQEDSAVYLCASTLGLAVGSYNEQFFGPGTRLTVL.

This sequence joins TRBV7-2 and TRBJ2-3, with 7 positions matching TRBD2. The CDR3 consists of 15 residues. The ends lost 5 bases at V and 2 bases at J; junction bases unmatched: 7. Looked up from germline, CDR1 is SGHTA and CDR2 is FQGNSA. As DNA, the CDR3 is TGTGCCAGCAGCCGGGACTACCTTAACACAGATACGCAGTATTTT. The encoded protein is CASSRDYLNTDTQYF.

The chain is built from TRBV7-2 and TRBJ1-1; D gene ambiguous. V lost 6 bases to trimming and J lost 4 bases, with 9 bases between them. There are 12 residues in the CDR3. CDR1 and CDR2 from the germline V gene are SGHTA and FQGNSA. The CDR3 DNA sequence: TGTGCCAGCAGTTTGGCGGTCACTGAAGCTTTCTTT. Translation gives CASSLAVTEAFF. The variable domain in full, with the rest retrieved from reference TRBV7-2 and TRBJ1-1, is GAGVSQSPSNKVTEKGKDVELRCDPISGHTALYWYRQSLGQGLEFLIYFQGNSAPDKSGLPSDRFSAERTGGSVSTLTIQRTQQEDSAVYLCASSLAVTEAFFGQGTRLTVV.

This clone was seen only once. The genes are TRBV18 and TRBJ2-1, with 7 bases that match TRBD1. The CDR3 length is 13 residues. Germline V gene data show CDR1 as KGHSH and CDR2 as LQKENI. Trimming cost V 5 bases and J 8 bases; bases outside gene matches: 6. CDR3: CASSFDRADEQFF. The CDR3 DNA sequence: TGTGCCAGCTCATTCGACAGGGCCGATGAGCAGTTCTTC. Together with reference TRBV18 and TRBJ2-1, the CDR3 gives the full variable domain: NAGVMQNPRHLVRRRGQEARLRCSPMKGHSHVYWYRQLPEEGLKFMVYLQKENIIDESGMPKERFSAEFPKEGPSILRIQQVVRGDSAAYFCASSFDRADEQFFGPGTRLTVL.

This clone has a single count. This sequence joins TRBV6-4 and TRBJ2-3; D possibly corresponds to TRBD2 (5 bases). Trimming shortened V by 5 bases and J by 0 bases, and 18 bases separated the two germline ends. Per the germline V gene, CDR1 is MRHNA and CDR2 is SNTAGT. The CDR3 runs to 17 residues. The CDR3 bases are TGTGCCAGCAGTCGCACGACTATCGATAGGAGCACAGATACGCAGTATTTT. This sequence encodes CASSRTTIDRSTDTQYF.

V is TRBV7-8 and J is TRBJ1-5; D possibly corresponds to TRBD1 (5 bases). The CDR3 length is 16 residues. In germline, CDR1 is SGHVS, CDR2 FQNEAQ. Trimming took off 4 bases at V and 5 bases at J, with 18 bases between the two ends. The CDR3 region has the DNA TGTGCCAGCAGCTCTAGACGGGGGGTAGTATATCAGCCCCAGCATTTT. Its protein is CASSSRRGVVYQPQHF.

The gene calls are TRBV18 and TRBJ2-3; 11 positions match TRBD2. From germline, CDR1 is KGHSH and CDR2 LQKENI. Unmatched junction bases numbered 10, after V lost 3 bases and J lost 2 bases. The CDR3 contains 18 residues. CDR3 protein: CASSPRIVAGGYTDTQYF. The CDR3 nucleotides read TGTGCCAGCTCACCCCGTATTGTAGCGGGGGGGTACACAGATACGCAGTATTTT.

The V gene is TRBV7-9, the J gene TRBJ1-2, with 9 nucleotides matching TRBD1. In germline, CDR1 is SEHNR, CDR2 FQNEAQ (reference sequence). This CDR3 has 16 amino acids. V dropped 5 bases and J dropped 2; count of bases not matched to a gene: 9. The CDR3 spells CASSRQTGTGNYGYTF. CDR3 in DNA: TGTGCCAGCAGCCGACAGACGGGGACAGGGAACTATGGCTACACCTTC.

The CDR3 bases are TGTGCCAGCAACCGCGTGGGGGCCCTAGGAGGCTACGAGCAGTACTTC. Protein product: CASNRVGALGGYEQYF. The V call is TRBV6-6, the J call TRBJ2-7; a weak D match, TRBD1 (6 bases). This CDR3 has 16 residues. Between the trimmed V and J ends, which lost 7 bases and 3 bases, there was a span of 22 bases. CDR1 and CDR2 (germline): MNHNY, SVGAGI (reference sequence).

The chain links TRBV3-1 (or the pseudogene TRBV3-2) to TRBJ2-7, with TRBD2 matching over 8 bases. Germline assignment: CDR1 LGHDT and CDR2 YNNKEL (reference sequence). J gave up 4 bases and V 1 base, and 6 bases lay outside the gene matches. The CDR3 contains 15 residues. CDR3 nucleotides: TGTGCCAGCAGCCAAGCGCCCGGGGGGGGGTACGAGCAGTACTTC. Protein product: CASSQAPGGGYEQYF.

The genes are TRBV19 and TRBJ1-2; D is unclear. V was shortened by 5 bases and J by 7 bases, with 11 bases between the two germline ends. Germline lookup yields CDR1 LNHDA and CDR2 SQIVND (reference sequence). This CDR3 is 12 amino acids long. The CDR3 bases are TGTGCCAGTAGTGAGAGGGCGGGTGGCTACACCTTC. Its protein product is CASSERAGGYTF.